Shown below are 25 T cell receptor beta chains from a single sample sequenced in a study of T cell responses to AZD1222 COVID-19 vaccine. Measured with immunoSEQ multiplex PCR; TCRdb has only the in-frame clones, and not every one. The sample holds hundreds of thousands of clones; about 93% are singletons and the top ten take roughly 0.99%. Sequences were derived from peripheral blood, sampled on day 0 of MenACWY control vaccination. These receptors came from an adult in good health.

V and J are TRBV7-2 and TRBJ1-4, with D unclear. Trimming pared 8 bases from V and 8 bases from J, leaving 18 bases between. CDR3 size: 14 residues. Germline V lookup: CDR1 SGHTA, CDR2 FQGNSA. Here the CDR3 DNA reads TGTGCCAGCGGAGTCCCAGGTTTAAGGGAAAAACTGTTTTTT. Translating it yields CASGVPGLREKLFF.

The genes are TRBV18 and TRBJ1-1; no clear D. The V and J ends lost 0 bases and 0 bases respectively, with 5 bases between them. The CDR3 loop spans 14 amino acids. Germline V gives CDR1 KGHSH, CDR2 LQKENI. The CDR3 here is CASSPPSLNTEAFF. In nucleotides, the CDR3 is TGTGCCAGCTCACCACCAAGCTTGAACACTGAAGCTTTCTTT.

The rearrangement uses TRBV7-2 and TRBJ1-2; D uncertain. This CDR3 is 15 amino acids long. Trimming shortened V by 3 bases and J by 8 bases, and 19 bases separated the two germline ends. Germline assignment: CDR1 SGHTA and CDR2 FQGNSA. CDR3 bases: TGTGCCAGCAGCTTCGCCCGGTCGGGAACAAAAGGCTACACCTTC. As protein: CASSFARSGTKGYTF.

CDR3 protein: CASSPGPSSYNEQFF. In DNA, the CDR3 is TGTGCCAGCAGCCCCGGGCCGAGCTCCTACAATGAGCAGTTCTTC. V usage is TRBV6-5 and J usage is TRBJ2-1, with D hard to call. The CDR3 totals 15 residues. CDR1 and CDR2 from the germline V gene are MNHEY and SVGAGI. V lost 6 bases and J lost 0, with 12 bases in between.

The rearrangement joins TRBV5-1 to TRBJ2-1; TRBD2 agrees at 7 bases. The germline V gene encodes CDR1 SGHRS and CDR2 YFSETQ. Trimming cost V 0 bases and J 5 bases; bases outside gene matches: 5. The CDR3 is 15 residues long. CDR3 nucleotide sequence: TGCGCCAGCAGCTTGGCGAGCGGGGCGAACAATGAGCAGTTCTTC. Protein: CASSLASGANNEQFF.

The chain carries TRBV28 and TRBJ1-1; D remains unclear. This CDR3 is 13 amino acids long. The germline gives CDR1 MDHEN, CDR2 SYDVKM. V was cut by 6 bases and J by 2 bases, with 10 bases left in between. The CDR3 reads CASSGWINTEAFF. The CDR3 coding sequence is TGTGCCAGCAGCGGTTGGATAAACACTGAAGCTTTCTTT.

The CDR3 region is CASSFLGFSDTQYF. As DNA, the CDR3 is TGCGCCAGCAGCTTTCTTGGATTTTCGGATACGCAGTATTTT. The chain employs TRBV5-1 and TRBJ2-3; D uncertain. This CDR3 has 14 residues. Germline-derived CDR1 and CDR2 are SGHRS and YFSETQ. Trimming shortened V by 2 bases and J by 6 bases, and 13 bases separated the two germline ends. Combining the CDR3 with reference TRBV5-1 and TRBJ2-3 gives the whole variable domain KAGVTQTPRYLIKTRGQQVTLSCSPISGHRSVSWYQQTPGQGLQFLFEYFSETQRNKGNFPGRFSGRQFSNSRSEMNVSTLELGDSALYLCASSFLGFSDTQYFGPGTRLTVL.

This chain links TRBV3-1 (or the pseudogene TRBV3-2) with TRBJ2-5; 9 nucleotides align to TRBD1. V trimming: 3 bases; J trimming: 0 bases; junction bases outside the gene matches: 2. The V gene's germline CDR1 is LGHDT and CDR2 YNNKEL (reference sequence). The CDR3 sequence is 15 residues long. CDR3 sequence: CASSHGTGYQETQYF. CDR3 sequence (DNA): TGTGCCAGCAGCCATGGGACAGGGTACCAAGAGACCCAGTACTTC.

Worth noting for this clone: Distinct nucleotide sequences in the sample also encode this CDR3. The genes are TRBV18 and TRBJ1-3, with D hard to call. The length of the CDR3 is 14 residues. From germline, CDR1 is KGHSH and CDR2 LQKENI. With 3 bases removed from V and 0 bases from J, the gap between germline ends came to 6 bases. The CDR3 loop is CASSPAGSGNTIYF. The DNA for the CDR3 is TGTGCCAGCTCACCGGCAGGCTCTGGAAACACCATATATTTT.

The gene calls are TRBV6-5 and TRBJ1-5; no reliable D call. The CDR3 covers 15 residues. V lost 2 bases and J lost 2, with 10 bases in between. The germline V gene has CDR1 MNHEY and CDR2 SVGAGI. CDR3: CASSYGLGGNQPQHF. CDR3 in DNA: TGTGCCAGCAGTTACGGGTTGGGTGGCAATCAGCCCCAGCATTTT.

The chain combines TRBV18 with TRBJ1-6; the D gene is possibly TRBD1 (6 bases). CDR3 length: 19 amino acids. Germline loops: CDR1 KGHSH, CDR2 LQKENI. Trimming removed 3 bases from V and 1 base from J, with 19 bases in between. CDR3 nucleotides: TGTGCCAGCTCACCGACGGGGCCAGGGGTTAGTTCCTATAATTCACCCCTCCACTTT. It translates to CASSPTGPGVSSYNSPLHF.

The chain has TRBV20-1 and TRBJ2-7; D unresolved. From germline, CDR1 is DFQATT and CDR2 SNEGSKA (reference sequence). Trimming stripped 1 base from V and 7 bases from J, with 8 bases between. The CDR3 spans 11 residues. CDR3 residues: CSARGHAEQYF. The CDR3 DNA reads TGCAGTGCTAGAGGACACGCTGAGCAGTACTTC.

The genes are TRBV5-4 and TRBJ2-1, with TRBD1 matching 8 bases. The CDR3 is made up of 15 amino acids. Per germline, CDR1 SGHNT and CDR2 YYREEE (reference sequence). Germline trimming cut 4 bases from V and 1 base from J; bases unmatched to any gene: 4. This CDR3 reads CASSPGQGSYNEQFF. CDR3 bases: TGTGCCAGCAGCCCAGGACAGGGTTCCTACAATGAGCAGTTCTTC.

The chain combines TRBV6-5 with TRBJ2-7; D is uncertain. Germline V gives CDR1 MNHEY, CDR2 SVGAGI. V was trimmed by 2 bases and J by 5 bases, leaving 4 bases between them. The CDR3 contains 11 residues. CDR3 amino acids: CASSYGDEQYF. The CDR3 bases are TGTGCCAGCAGTTACGGGGACGAGCAGTACTTC.

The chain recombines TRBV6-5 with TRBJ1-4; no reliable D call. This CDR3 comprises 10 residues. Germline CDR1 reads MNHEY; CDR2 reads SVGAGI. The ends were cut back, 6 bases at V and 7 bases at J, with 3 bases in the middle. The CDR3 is CASSGEKLFF. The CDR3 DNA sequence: TGTGCCAGCAGCGGTGAAAAACTGTTTTTT.

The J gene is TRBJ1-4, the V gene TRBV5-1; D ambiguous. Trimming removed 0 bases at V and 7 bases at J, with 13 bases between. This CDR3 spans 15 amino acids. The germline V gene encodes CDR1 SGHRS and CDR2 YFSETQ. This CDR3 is CASSLGRGFGEKLFF. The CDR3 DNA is TGCGCCAGCAGCTTGGGCCGGGGTTTTGGTGAAAAACTGTTTTTT. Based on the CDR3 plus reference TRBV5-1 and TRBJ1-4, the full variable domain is KAGVTQTPRYLIKTRGQQVTLSCSPISGHRSVSWYQQTPGQGLQFLFEYFSETQRNKGNFPGRFSGRQFSNSRSEMNVSTLELGDSALYLCASSLGRGFGEKLFFGSGTQLSVL.

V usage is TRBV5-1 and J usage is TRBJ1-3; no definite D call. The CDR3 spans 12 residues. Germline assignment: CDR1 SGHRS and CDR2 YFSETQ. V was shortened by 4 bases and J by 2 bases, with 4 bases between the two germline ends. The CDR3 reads CASSGTGNTIYF. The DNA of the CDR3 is TGCGCCAGCAGCGGAACTGGAAACACCATATATTTT.

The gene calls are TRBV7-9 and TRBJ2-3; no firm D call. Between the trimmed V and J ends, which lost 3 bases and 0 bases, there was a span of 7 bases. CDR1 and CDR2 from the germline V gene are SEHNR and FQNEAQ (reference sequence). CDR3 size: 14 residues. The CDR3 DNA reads TGTGCCAGCAGCTTCACAGCTAGCACAGATACGCAGTATTTT. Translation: CASSFTASTDTQYF.

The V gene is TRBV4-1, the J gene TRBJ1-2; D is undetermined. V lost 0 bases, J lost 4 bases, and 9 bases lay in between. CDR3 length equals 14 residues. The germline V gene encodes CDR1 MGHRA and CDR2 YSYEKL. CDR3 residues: CASSQETAVYGYTF. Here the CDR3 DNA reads TGCGCCAGCAGCCAAGAGACGGCCGTCTATGGCTACACCTTC.

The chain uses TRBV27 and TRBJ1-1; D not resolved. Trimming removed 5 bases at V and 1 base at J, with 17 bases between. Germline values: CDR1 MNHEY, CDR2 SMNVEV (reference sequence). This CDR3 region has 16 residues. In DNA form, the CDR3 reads TGTGCCAGCAGTCACCGCACGGGCCCGTGGAACACTGAAGCTTTCTTT. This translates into CASSHRTGPWNTEAFF.

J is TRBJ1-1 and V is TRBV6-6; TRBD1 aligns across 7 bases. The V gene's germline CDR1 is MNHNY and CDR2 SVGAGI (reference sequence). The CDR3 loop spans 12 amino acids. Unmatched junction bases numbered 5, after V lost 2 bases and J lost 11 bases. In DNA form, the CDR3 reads TGTGCCAGCAGTTACGACAGGGAGGGGGCTTTCTTT. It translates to CASSYDREGAFF.

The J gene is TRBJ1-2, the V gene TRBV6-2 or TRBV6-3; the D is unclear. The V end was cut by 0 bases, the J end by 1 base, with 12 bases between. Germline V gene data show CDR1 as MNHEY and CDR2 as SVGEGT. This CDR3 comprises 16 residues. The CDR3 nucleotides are TGTGCCAGCAGTTACTCGTCGGGCCGGAATAACTATGGCTACACCTTC. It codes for CASSYSSGRNNYGYTF.

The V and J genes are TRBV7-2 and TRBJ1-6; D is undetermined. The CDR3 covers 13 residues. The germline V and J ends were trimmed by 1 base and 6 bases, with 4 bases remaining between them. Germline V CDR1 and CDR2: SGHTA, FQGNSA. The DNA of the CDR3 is TGTGCCAGCAGCTTAGACACTAATTCACCCCTCCACTTT. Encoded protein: CASSLDTNSPLHF.

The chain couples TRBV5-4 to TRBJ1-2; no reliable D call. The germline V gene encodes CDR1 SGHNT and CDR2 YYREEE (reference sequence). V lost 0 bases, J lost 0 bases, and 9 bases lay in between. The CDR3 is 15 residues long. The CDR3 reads CASSLGRTTNYGYTF. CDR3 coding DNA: TGTGCCAGCAGCTTGGGGAGAACCACTAACTATGGCTACACCTTC.

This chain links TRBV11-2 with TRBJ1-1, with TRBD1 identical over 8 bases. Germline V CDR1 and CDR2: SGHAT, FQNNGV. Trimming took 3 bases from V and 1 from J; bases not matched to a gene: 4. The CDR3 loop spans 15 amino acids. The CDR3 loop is CASSLIRGQNTEAFF. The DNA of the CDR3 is TGTGCCAGCAGCTTGATCAGGGGGCAGAACACTGAAGCTTTCTTT.